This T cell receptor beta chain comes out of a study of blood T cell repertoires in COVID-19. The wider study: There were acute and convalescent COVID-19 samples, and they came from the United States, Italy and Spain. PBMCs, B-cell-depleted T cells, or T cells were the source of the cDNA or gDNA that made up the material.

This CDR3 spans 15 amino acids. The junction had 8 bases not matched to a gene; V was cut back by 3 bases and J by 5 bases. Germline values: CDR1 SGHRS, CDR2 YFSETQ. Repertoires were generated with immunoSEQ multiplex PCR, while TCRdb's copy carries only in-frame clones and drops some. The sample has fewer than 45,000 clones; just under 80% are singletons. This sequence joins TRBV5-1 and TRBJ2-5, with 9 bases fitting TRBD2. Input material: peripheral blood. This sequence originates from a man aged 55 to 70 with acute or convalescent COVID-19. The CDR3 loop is CASSWMGLASETQYF. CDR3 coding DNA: TGCGCCAGCAGCTGGATGGGACTAGCTTCGGAGACCCAGTACTTC. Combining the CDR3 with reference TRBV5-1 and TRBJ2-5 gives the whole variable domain KAGVTQTPRYLIKTRGQQVTLSCSPISGHRSVSWYQQTPGQGLQFLFEYFSETQRNKGNFPGRFSGRQFSNSRSEMNVSTLELGDSALYLCASSWMGLASETQYFGPGTRLLVL.